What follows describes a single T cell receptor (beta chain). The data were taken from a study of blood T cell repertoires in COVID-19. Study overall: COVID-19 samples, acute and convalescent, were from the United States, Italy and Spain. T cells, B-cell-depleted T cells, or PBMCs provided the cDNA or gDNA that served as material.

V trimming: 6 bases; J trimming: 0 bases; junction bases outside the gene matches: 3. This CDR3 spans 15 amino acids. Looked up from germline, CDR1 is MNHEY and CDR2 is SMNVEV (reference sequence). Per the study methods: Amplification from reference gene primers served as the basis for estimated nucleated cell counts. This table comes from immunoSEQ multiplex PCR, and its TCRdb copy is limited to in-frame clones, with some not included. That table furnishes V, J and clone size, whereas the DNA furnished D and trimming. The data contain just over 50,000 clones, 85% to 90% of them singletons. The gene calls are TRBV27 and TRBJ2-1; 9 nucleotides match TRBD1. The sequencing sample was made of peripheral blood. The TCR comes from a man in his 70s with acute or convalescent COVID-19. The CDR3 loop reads CASSKTGGSYNEQFF. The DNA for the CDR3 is TGTGCCAGCAGCAAGACAGGGGGCTCCTACAATGAGCAGTTCTTC.